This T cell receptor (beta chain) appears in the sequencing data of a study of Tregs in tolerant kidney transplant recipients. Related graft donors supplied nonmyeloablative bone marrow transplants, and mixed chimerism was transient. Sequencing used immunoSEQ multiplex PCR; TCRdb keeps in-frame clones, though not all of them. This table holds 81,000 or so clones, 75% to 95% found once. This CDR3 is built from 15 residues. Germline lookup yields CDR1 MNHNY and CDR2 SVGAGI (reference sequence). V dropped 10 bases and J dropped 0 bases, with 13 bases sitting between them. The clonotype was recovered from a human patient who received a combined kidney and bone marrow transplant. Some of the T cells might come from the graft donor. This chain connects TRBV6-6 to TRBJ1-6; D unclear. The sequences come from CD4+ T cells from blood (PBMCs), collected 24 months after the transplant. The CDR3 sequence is CATRPFSSYNSPLHF. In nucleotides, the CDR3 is TGTGCCACCAGGCCGTTCAGCTCCTATAATTCACCCCTCCACTTT.